One sample yielded the 8 T cell receptor beta chains listed below, sequenced in a study of regulatory T cells in long-lasting Graves disease. Arm-PCR with iRepertoire HTBI primers amplified the CDR3 regions for these TCR beta libraries. TCRdb recomputed calls from the multiplex PCR reads with MiXCR, one row per CDR3 protein. The repertoire holds approximately 400,000 distinct CDR3 sequences, with 12% as singletons. Stated time point: newly diagnosed GD, antithyroid drugs for less than 3 months. Extracted RNA from PBMCs served as the source of the TCR library. These data are also associated with another study on T cells in Graves' hyperthyroidism and ophthalmopathy.

Here the sequenced sample was peripheral blood mononuclear cells (PBMCs), taken at new diagnosis, from a patient treated with antithyroid drugs. These receptors were obtained from a woman aged 18 to 35 with Graves disease.

This sequence joins TRBV7-6 and TRBJ2-5, with 8 positions matching TRBD1. Germline CDR1 reads SGHVS; CDR2 reads FNYEAQ. The CDR3 is 13 residues long. Trimming cost V 5 bases and J 10 bases; bases outside gene matches: 9. As DNA, the CDR3 is TGTGCCAGCAGCAACCCGACAGGGGAGGTCCAGTACTTC. This gives the protein CASSNPTGEVQYF.

This clonotype was seen repeatedly, ten times or more. The chain employs TRBV3-1 and TRBJ2-7, with a tentative D call TRBD2 (5 bases). The V end lost 2 bases, the J end lost 5 bases, and 16 bases lay between the germline ends. The CDR3 consists of 15 residues. CDR1 LGHDT and CDR2 YNNKEL come from the germline V gene (reference sequence). The CDR3 is CASSQSYGVPDEQYF. The CDR3 region has the DNA TGTGCCAGCAGCCAAAGTTACGGGGTTCCGGACGAGCAGTACTTC.

This chain uses TRBV10-3 with TRBJ2-3; TRBD1 aligns across 8 bases. The V gene end was trimmed by 5 bases and the J gene end by 10 bases; junction bases not matched to a gene: 5. This CDR3 comprises 12 residues. The germline CDR1 and CDR2 sequences are ENHRY and SYGVKD. CDR3 sequence: CAISPDREAQYF. The CDR3 nucleotides read TGTGCCATCAGTCCGGACAGGGAAGCGCAGTATTTT.

This clonotype was seen at least ten times. The chain couples TRBV20-1 to TRBJ2-1; a weak D match, TRBD2 (6 bases). This CDR3 has 16 amino acids. CDR1 is DFQATT and CDR2 is SNEGSKA in the germline V gene (reference sequence). Trimming pared 7 bases from V and 2 bases from J, leaving 21 bases between. CDR3 sequence: CSVASNREYAYNEQFF. The CDR3 DNA reads TGCAGTGTAGCTTCTAATCGGGAGTACGCCTACAATGAGCAGTTCTTC.

The gene calls are TRBV11-2 and TRBJ2-1; D is perhaps TRBD2 (7 bases). Trimming stripped 7 bases from V and 12 bases from J, with 19 bases between. This CDR3 spans 13 amino acids. Germline V lookup: CDR1 SGHAT, CDR2 FQNNGV. The CDR3 DNA reads TGTGCCAGCAAGAAGTCGGGGGGCCGGGGGCAGTTCTTC. It codes for CASKKSGGRGQFF.

This chain joins TRBV7-9 and TRBJ2-1; 14 nucleotides line up with TRBD2. Looked up from germline, CDR1 is SEHNR and CDR2 is FQNEAQ (reference sequence). The trim removed 5 bases at V and 0 bases at J, leaving 6 bases unmatched. The CDR3 runs to 18 residues. The CDR3 loop is CASSQTSGRAPSYNEQFF. The DNA for the CDR3 is TGTGCCAGCAGCCAGACTAGCGGGAGGGCCCCCTCCTACAATGAGCAGTTCTTC.

This clonotype was seen many times. CDR3 sequence reads: CASRGGQFTGELFF. Here the CDR3 DNA reads TGTGCCAGCAGAGGGGGACAGTTCACCGGGGAGCTGTTTTTT. The V gene is TRBV2, the J gene TRBJ2-2, with 7 bases fitting TRBD1. The V and J ends lost 6 bases and 4 bases, in that order; junction bases with no gene match: 5. This CDR3 region has 14 residues. The germline V gene has CDR1 SNHLY and CDR2 FYNNEI.

This clonotype has at least ten counts. The gene calls are TRBV13 and TRBJ1-2; maybe TRBD1 (5 bases). Per the germline V gene, CDR1 is PRHDT and CDR2 is FYEKMQ (reference sequence). V gave up 1 base and J gave up 3 bases, with 12 bases separating them. The CDR3 is 15 residues long. The CDR3 loop reads CASSLVFGGDYGYTF. Here the CDR3 DNA reads TGTGCCAGCAGCTTAGTCTTCGGGGGTGACTATGGCTACACCTTC.